The rows below give T cell receptor beta chains drawn from one sample of a study of response to subunit inactivated influenza vaccine. One entry per CDR3 protein, called by TCRdb with MiXCR from the RT-PCR reads. The sample records over 150,000 distinct CDR3 sequences, roughly a tenth being singletons. Sequencing used non-naive T cells sorted from PBMCs, obtained 45 days after vaccination. These receptor sequences come from a man in his fifties who received an inactivated influenza vaccine. Each CDR3 is given with its conserved first and last residue. A D gene is named only where the DNA matches it firmly. Size values are once, few and many counts, or a class for expanded clones, and some rows have none.

TRBV2	.	many	TRBJ2-7	CASSEFYEQYF	TGTGCCAGCAGTGAATTCTACGAGCAGTACTTC
TRBV20-1	TRBD2	many	TRBJ2-7	CSAHPGLAKGWNSYEQYF	TGCAGTGCTCATCCGGGACTAGCGAAGGGATGGAACTCCTACGAGCAGTACTTC
TRBV4-2	.	few	TRBJ2-7	CASSQDLVAPISYEQYF	TGTGCCAGCAGCCAAGATCTGGTAGCCCCCATATCGTACGAGCAGTACTTC
TRBV15	.	many	TRBJ1-2	CATSSRDRAVGYTF	TGTGCCACCAGCAGCCGGGACCGGGCTGTCGGCTACACCTTC
TRBV29-1	.	many	TRBJ2-1	CSGGSGLSADEQFF	TGCAGCGGGGGATCAGGGTTGTCCGCGGATGAGCAGTTCTTC
TRBV5-1	.	many	TRBJ2-3	CASSLQPAGTQYF	TGCGCCAGCAGCTTGCAACCCGCAGGCACGCAGTATTTT
TRBV7-9	.	few	TRBJ1-1	CASSSRRVGNTEAFF	TGTGCCAGCAGCTCCCGGCGGGTGGGGAACACTGAAGCTTTCTTT
TRBV29-1	.	.	TRBJ2-7	CSVKHRSGSGEQYF	TGCAGCGTGAAGCATAGATCGGGTTCGGGAGAGCAGTACTTC
TRBV20-1	.	many	TRBJ2-1	CSARSVPYNEQFF	TGCAGTGCTAGGTCTGTTCCCTACAATGAGCAGTTCTTC
TRBV7-2	.	few	TRBJ1-5	CASSSMVVSGNQPQHF	TGTGCCAGCAGCTCGATGGTAGTTTCGGGCAATCAGCCCCAGCATTTT
TRBV7-2	.	.	TRBJ2-1	CASSLWEDNEQFF	TGTGCCAGCAGCTTATGGGAAGACAATGAGCAGTTCTTC
TRBV5-1	.	many	TRBJ2-1	CASSLEGLGGGEQFF	TGCGCCAGCAGCCTAGAAGGACTAGGGGGAGGTGAGCAGTTCTTC
TRBV11-1	.	.	TRBJ1-2	CASSQTSSGYTF	TGTGCCAGCAGCCAGACCAGCAGCGGCTACACCTTC
TRBV7-9	TRBD2	.	TRBJ2-7	CASSLTSGGHYEQYF	TGTGCCAGCAGCTTAACTAGCGGGGGGCATTACGAGCAGTACTTC
TRBV7-2	TRBD2	few	TRBJ2-5	CASSPPGLAGWETQYF	TGTGCCAGCAGCCCACCGGGACTAGCGGGATGGGAGACCCAGTACTTC
TRBV6-2/TRBV6-3	TRBD2	.	TRBJ2-5	CASSSDFRNVLAGTVLYQETQYF	TGTGCCAGCAGTTCGGACTTTCGGAACGTGCTAGCGGGGACCGTGTTGTACCAAGAGACCCAGTACTTC
TRBV3-1	.	few	TRBJ1-5	CASSQTANQPQHF	TGTGCCAGCAGCCAGACTGCAAATCAGCCCCAGCATTTT
TRBV6-1	.	.	TRBJ1-2	CASRTGRGIHGYTF	TGTGCCAGCAGAACCGGGCGAGGAATCCATGGCTACACCTTC
TRBV7-6	.	.	TRBJ2-7	CASSQEPGHSYEQYF	TGTGCCAGCAGCCAGGAGCCAGGGCATTCCTACGAGCAGTACTTC
TRBV6-1	.	few	TRBJ1-2	CASSATVAYGYTF	TGTGCCAGCAGTGCGACAGTTGCGTATGGCTACACTTTC
TRBV20-1	.	.	TRBJ1-4	CSARRSSKEKLFF	TGCAGTGCTAGACGATCCTCCAAGGAAAAACTGTTTTTT
TRBV20-1	TRBD2	few	TRBJ2-3	CSARDSRGLAGDTQYF	TGCAGTGCTAGAGATTCTCGAGGACTAGCGGGAGATACGCAGTATTTT
TRBV27	.	few	TRBJ2-1	CASSGLWLEAYNEQFF	TGTGCCAGCAGCGGGCTTTGGCTAGAGGCCTACAATGAGCAGTTCTTC
TRBV20-1	TRBD1	few	TRBJ2-7	CSARSQGALRNEQYF	TGCAGTGCTAGATCACAGGGGGCGTTAAGAAACGAGCAGTACTTC
TRBV14	TRBD2	.	TRBJ2-7	CASSLGLPSKQYF	TGTGCCAGCAGCCTGGGACTACCCTCCAAGCAGTACTTC
TRBV7-2	.	many	TRBJ2-7	CASSSQGYYEQYF	TGTGCCAGCAGCTCGCAGGGGTACTACGAGCAGTACTTC
TRBV5-1	TRBD2	few	TRBJ2-2	CASSPWGTSGANTGELFF	TGCGCCAGCAGCCCCTGGGGGACTAGCGGAGCGAACACCGGGGAGCTGTTTTTT
TRBV6-1	TRBD1	.	TRBJ2-2	CASTGQGLGTGELFF	TGTGCCAGCACCGGACAGGGTTTGGGCACCGGGGAGCTGTTTTTT
TRBV11-2	TRBD1	few	TRBJ2-5	CASSLDLGTGETQYF	TGTGCCAGCAGCTTAGATCTAGGGACAGGGGAGACCCAGTACTTC
TRBV20-1	TRBD2	few	TRBJ2-3	CSARALGRESTDTQYF	TGCAGTGCTAGGGCCCTGGGGCGGGAGAGCACAGATACGCAGTATTTT
TRBV29-1	.	many	TRBJ1-5	CSVAEGNLNQPQHF	TGCAGCGTTGCAGAAGGGAATCTCAATCAGCCCCAGCATTTT
TRBV11-2	TRBD2	many	TRBJ2-2	CASSLRTAGGELFF	TGTGCCAGCAGCTTACGAACAGCGGGGGGGGAGCTGTTTTTT
TRBV6-1	.	.	TRBJ1-6	CASRGRAGNDSPLHF	TGTGCCAGCAGGGGGAGGGCAGGGAATGACTCACCCCTCCACTTT
TRBV10-3	TRBD2	.	TRBJ2-1	CAISESPVKSGEPYNEQFF	TGTGCCATCAGTGAGTCGCCTGTGAAGAGCGGGGAGCCCTACAATGAGCAGTTCTTC
TRBV6-2/TRBV6-3	.	few	TRBJ2-6	CAIHGSPGANVLTF	TGTGCCATTCACGGGAGTCCTGGGGCCAACGTCCTGACTTTC
TRBV7-9	.	.	TRBJ1-5	CASSRDDQPQHF	TGTGCCAGCAGCAGGGACGACCAGCCCCAGCATTTT